This T cell receptor beta chain was obtained from a study of neurological immune-mediated disorders. The CDR3 consists of 15 residues. V dropped 7 bases and J dropped 2; count of bases not matched to a gene: 9. Germline CDR1 reads WSHSY; CDR2 reads SAAADI. In its sample, this clonotype was seen many times. In TCRdb, the 5' RACE reads were re-called with MiXCR into one record per CDR3 protein. The repertoire holds about 66,000 distinct CDR3 sequences, 3% to 5% seen once, with under 1.5% in the top ten. Sequenced sample: PBMCs. This clonotype was obtained from a man aged 25 to 45 with multiple sclerosis. The rearrangement links TRBV10-2 to TRBJ2-3; 7 nucleotides line up with TRBD1. This chain's CDR3 is CASTRTGGVTDTQYF. DNA of the CDR3: TGCGCCAGCACCAGGACAGGTGGAGTCACAGATACGCAGTATTTT.